The 18 T cell receptor beta chains presented below share a single source sample, sequenced in a study of CD8+ T cells in alopecia areata (dated by TCRdb to the late 2010s). Library preparation employed the immunoSEQ multiplex PCR assay. RNA was extracted from all samples and reverse transcribed into cDNA, which served as template for TCR sequencing. The source is immuneACCESS, and TCRdb retained only in-frame sequences with V and J called. Part of the clones is not carried over; for the studies checked, unresolved V genes explain less than half of this, and the remainder is unexplained. Here the sample has about 180,000 clones; around 63% occur a single time. The top ten clonotypes cover under 2% of the sample. Reading the label with the study, this specimen's time point is: baseline before oral tofacitinib. This material consisted of CD4+ T cells sorted from blood, taken at week 0. These receptors all come from a human donor with alopecia areata.

This clone was seen just once. This chain links TRBV4-1 with TRBJ2-3; TRBD2 aligns across 11 bases. With 4 bases clipped from V and 2 bases from J, the junction kept 5 bases outside the gene matches. This CDR3 has 16 residues. Germline V gene lookup returns CDR1 MGHRA and CDR2 YSYEKL. As DNA, the CDR3 is TGCGCCAGCAGCCTGGGGACTAGCGGATACACAGATACGCAGTATTTT. This sequence encodes CASSLGTSGYTDTQYF.

This chain connects TRBV18 to TRBJ2-7; 11 bases fit TRBD1. V shed 6 bases, J shed 4 bases, and the junction held 5 bases outside the gene matches. The CDR3 length is 14 residues. CDR1 KGHSH and CDR2 LQKENI come from the germline V gene. The CDR3 DNA reads as TGTGCCAGCTCTGGACAGGGGGCGCAGTACGAGCAGTACTTC. Its protein is CASSGQGAQYEQYF.

The chain combines TRBV30 with TRBJ2-1; D is ambiguous. The CDR3 has 13 amino acids. Trimming removed 1 base from V and 6 bases from J, with 10 bases in between. From germline, CDR1 is GTSNPN and CDR2 SVGIG (reference sequence). The DNA of the CDR3 is TGTGCCTGGAGTGCCCGACAAACCAATGAGCAGTTCTTC. Translating gives CAWSARQTNEQFF.

V and J are TRBV27 and TRBJ2-3; TRBD2 aligns across 12 bases. CDR3 length equals 17 residues. V lost 4 bases, J lost 6 bases, and 11 bases stayed unmatched. The germline CDR1 and CDR2 sequences are MNHEY and SMNVEV (reference sequence). In DNA, the CDR3 is TGTGCCAGCAGTTCGCGACTAGCGGGGGCGACGTCCGATACGCAGTATTTT. Its translation: CASSSRLAGATSDTQYF.

The chain is built from TRBV9 and TRBJ2-3; tentatively, D is TRBD1 (6 bases). The CDR3 has 15 amino acids. Germline lookup yields CDR1 SGDLS and CDR2 YYNGEE. Trimming took off 3 bases at V and 2 bases at J, with 13 bases between the two ends. Here the CDR3 reads CASSGRTDYTDTQYF. The CDR3 DNA is TGTGCCAGCAGCGGTCGGACAGACTACACAGATACGCAGTATTTT. The full variable domain, in which reference TRBV9 and TRBJ2-3 provide the parts outside the CDR3, is DSGVTQTPKHLITATGQRVTLRCSPRSGDLSVYWYQQSLDQGLQFLIQYYNGEERAKGNILERFSAQQFPDLHSELNLSSLELGDSALYFCASSGRTDYTDTQYFGPGTRLTVL.

V usage is TRBV9 and J usage is TRBJ1-1; D unresolved. The V end was cut by 1 base, the J end by 4 bases, with 11 bases between. The germline gives CDR1 SGDLS, CDR2 YYNGEE. CDR3 size: 14 residues. This CDR3 reads CASSVSQDPTEAFF. The CDR3 DNA reads TGTGCCAGCAGCGTATCCCAGGACCCCACTGAAGCTTTCTTT.

The V call is TRBV28, the J call TRBJ2-6; D unresolved. The germline gives CDR1 MDHEN, CDR2 SYDVKM. V lost 1 base to trimming and J lost 1 base, with 11 bases between them. This CDR3 comprises 17 residues. The CDR3 loop is CASSLFLTVSGANVLTF. CDR3 DNA sequence: TGTGCCAGCAGTTTATTCCTCACAGTGTCTGGGGCCAACGTCCTGACTTTC.

V is TRBV5-6 and J is TRBJ1-2, with 11 bases fitting TRBD1. The CDR3 is 14 amino acids. Germline CDR1 is SGHDT and CDR2 is YYEEEE. V was clipped by 4 bases and J by 9 bases; unmatched bases: 8. CDR3 residues: CASSPGQGARSYTF. The CDR3 DNA reads as TGTGCCAGCAGCCCTGGACAGGGGGCGAGGAGCTACACCTTC. The full variable domain, with the rest looked up from reference TRBV5-6 and TRBJ1-2, is DAGVTQSPTHLIKTRGQQVTLRCSPKSGHDTVSWYQQALGQGPQFIFQYYEEEERQRGNFPDRFSGHQFPNYSSELNVNALLLGDSALYLCASSPGQGARSYTFGSGTRLTVV.

This clone was detected only once. The genes are TRBV19 and TRBJ2-2; no clear D. CDR3 length: 15 amino acids. Trimming took off 3 bases at V and 0 bases at J, with 8 bases between the two ends. Germline V CDR1 and CDR2: LNHDA, SQIVND (reference sequence). As DNA, the CDR3 is TGTGCCAGTAGTATGGGCAGAACGAACACCGGGGAGCTGTTTTTT. The encoded protein is CASSMGRTNTGELFF.

This chain's CDR3 is CSARQGGGYTF. CDR3 nucleotide sequence: TGCAGTGCTAGACAGGGTGGTGGCTACACCTTC. The gene calls are TRBV20-1 and TRBJ1-2; the D gene is possibly TRBD1 (5 bases). V was cut by 2 bases and J by 7 bases, with 8 bases left in between. The germline V gene encodes CDR1 DFQATT and CDR2 SNEGSKA (reference sequence). The CDR3 is made up of 11 amino acids.

J is TRBJ1-1 and V is TRBV13, with a possible D match to TRBD1 (6 bases). The CDR3 is 14 amino acids. V lost 5 bases and J lost 4, with 14 bases in between. CDR1 and CDR2 from the germline V gene are PRHDT and FYEKMQ (reference sequence). The DNA for the CDR3 is TGTGCCAGCAGCCCAACAGGGTTCATCACTGAAGCTTTCTTT. Protein product: CASSPTGFITEAFF. Full variable domain (remainder filled in from reference TRBV13 and TRBJ1-1): AAGVIQSPRHLIKEKRETATLKCYPIPRHDTVYWYQQGPGQDPQFLISFYEKMQSDKGSIPDRFSAQQFSDYHSELNMSSLELGDSALYFCASSPTGFITEAFFGQGTRLTVV.

DNA of the CDR3: TGCGCCAGCAGACCGGCGACGGCGGGGGCCAGGGATGAGCAGTTCTTC. It is translated as CASRPATAGARDEQFF. The chain employs TRBV5-1 and TRBJ2-1; possible D gene TRBD2, 7 bases. The length of the CDR3 is 16 residues. V lost 5 bases and J lost 8, with 23 bases in between. CDR1 and CDR2 (germline): SGHRS, YFSETQ.

This clone was seen more than once but under ten times. This rearrangement joins TRBV15 to TRBJ2-6, with 7 nucleotides matching TRBD1. Trimming at V came to 9 bases and at J to 2 bases, leaving 4 bases not matched to a gene. The germline CDR1 and CDR2 sequences are LNHNV and YYDKDF (reference sequence). This CDR3 is built from 14 residues. The CDR3 region is CATHTGAGANVLTF. CDR3 DNA: TGTGCCACACATACAGGGGCTGGGGCCAACGTCCTGACTTTC.

The rearrangement joins TRBV4-3 to TRBJ2-1; D might be TRBD2 (7 bases). With 3 bases removed from V and 9 bases from J, the gap between germline ends came to 15 bases. The CDR3 runs 14 residues. Germline V gene data show CDR1 as LGHNA and CDR2 as YSLEER. The CDR3 DNA is TGCGCCAGCAGCCAGAAGGGGGGGACGGTTGAGCAGTTCTTC. Translation: CASSQKGGTVEQFF.

As for this clone: At one end, the junction sequence differs from germline, possibly due to a read error. The rearrangement joins TRBV6-1 to TRBJ1-6; D unclear. Germline CDR1 MNHNS, CDR2 SASEGT. The CDR3 runs to 15 residues. CDR3 region: CAISESAGYNSPLHF. CDR3 in DNA: TGTGCCATCAGTGAGTCGGCGGGATATAATTCACCCCTCCACTTT.

This clone has just a few counts. V gene TRBV10-3 combines with J gene TRBJ1-1; 9 bases line up with TRBD1. The CDR3 totals 17 residues. CDR1 ENHRY and CDR2 SYGVKD come from the germline V gene. With 3 bases clipped from V and 4 bases from J, the junction kept 12 bases outside the gene matches. Here the CDR3 DNA reads TGTGCCATCAGTGACCGGGACAGGGCCTTTGGAGGCACTGAAGCTTTCTTT. It specifies CAISDRDRAFGGTEAFF.

This clone was seen more than once but under ten times. J is TRBJ2-1 and V is TRBV7-2; D ambiguous. V shed 1 base and J shed 6 bases, with 10 bases lying between them. The CDR3 contains 14 residues. The germline CDR1 and CDR2 sequences are SGHTA and FQGNSA. CDR3 coding DNA: TGTGCCAGCAGCTTAGATTACACACCCAATGAGCAGTTCTTC. It encodes CASSLDYTPNEQFF.

J is TRBJ1-1 and V is TRBV2, with 9 bases lining up with TRBD1. The CDR3 spans 14 residues. Germline CDR1 is SNHLY and CDR2 is FYNNEI. Trimming removed 2 bases from V and 7 bases from J; junction bases left unmatched: 5. In DNA, the CDR3 is TGTGCCAGCAGTGAAACAGGGGGCCGGGGTGAAGCTTTCTTT. It yields the protein CASSETGGRGEAFF. Looking up the rest from reference TRBV2 and TRBJ1-1 gives the full variable domain: EPEVTQTPSHQVTQMGQEVILRCVPISNHLYFYWYRQILGQKVEFLVSFYNNEISEKSEIFDDQFSVERPDGSNFTLKIRSTKLEDSAMYFCASSETGGRGEAFFGQGTRLTVV.